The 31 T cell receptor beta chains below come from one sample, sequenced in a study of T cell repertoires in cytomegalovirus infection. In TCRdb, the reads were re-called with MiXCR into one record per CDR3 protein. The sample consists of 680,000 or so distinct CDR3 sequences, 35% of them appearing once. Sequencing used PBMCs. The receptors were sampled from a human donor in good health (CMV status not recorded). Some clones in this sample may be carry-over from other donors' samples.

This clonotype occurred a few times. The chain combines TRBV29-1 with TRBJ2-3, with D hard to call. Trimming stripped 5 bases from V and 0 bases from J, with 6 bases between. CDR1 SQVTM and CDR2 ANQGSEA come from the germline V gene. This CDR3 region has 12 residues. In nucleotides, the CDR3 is TGCAGCGTTTCGGGCAGCACAGATACGCAGTATTTT. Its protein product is CSVSGSTDTQYF.

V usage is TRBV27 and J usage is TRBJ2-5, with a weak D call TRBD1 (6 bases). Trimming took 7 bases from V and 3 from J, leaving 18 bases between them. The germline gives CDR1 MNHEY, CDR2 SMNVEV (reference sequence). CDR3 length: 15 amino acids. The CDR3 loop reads CASTPLGAEEETQYF. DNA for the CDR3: TGTGCCAGCACCCCCCTGGGGGCGGAAGAAGAGACCCAGTACTTC.

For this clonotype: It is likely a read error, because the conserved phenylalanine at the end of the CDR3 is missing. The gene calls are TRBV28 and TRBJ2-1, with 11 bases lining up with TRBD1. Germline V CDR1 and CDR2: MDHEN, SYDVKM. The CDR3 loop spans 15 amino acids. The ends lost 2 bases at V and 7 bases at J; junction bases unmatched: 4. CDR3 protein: CASSLGQGARNEQFL. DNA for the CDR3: TGTGCCAGCAGTTTAGGACAGGGGGCGCGGAATGAGCAGTTCTTA.

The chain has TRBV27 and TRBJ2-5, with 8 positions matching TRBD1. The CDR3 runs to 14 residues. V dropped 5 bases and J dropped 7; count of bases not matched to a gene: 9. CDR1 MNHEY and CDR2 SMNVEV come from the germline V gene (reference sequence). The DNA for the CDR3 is TGTGCCAGCAGTCCTATGGACAGGGTAGGGACCCAGTACTTC. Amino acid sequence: CASSPMDRVGTQYF.

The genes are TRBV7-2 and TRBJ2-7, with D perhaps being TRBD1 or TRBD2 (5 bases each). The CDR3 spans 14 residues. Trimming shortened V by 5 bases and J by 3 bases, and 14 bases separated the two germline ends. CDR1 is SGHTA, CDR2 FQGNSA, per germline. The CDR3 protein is CASSPSGAGYEQYF. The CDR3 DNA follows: TGTGCCAGCAGCCCCTCCGGGGCGGGCTACGAGCAGTACTTC.

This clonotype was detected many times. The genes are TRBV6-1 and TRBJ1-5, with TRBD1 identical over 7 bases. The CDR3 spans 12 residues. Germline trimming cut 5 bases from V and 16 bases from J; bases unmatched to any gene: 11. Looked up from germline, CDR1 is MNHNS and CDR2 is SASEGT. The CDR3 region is CASSFDDRVNHF. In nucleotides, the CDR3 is TGTGCCAGCAGTTTTGACGACAGGGTTAACCATTTT.

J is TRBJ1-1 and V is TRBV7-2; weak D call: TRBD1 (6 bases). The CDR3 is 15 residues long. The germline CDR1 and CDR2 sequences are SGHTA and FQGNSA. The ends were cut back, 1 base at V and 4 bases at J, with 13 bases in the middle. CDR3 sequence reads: CASSLVGGLSTEAFF. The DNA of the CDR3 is TGTGCCAGCAGCTTAGTGGGGGGGCTGAGCACTGAAGCTTTCTTT.

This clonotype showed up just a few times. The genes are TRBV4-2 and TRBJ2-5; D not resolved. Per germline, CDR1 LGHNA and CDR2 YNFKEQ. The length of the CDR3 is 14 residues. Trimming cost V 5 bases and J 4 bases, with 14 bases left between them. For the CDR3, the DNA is TGTGCCAGCAGCAAAACTGGCGTGAGAGAGACCCAGTACTTC. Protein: CASSKTGVRETQYF.

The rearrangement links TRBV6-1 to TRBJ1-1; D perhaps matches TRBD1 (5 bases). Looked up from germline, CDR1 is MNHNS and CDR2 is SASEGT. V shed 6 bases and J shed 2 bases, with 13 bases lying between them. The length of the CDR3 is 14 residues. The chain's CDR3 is CASRQRQYNTEAFF. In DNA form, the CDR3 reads TGTGCCAGCAGACAGAGACAGTACAACACTGAAGCTTTCTTT.

CDR3: CASSALGRINQPQHF. In DNA form, the CDR3 reads TGTGCCAGCAGCGCCTTGGGACGGATCAATCAGCCCCAGCATTTT. V gene TRBV28 combines with J gene TRBJ1-5; D possibly corresponds to TRBD1 (5 bases). The CDR3 covers 15 residues. Trimming cost V 6 bases and J 3 bases, with 15 bases left between them. Germline CDR1 is MDHEN and CDR2 is SYDVKM.

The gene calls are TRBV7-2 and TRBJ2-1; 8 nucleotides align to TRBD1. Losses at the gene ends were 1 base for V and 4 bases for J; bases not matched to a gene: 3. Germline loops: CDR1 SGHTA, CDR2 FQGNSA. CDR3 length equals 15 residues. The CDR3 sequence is CASSLDRGEYNEQFF. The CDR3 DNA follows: TGTGCCAGCAGCTTAGACAGGGGGGAATACAATGAGCAGTTCTTC.

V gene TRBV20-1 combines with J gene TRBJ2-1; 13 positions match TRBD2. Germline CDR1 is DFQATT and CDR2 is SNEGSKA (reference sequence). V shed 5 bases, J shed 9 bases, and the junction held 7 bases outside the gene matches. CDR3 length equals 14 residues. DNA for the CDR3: TGCAGTGCTTCACTAGCGGGAGGGCCTGTTGAGCAGTTCTTC. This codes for CSASLAGGPVEQFF.

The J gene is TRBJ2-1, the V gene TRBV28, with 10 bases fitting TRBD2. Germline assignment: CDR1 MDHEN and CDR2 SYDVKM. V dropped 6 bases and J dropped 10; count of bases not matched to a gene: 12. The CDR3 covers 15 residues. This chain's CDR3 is CASRQTSGDFREQFF. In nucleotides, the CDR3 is TGTGCCAGCAGACAAACTAGCGGGGACTTCAGGGAGCAGTTCTTC. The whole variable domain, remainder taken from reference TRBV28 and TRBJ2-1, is DVKVTQSSRYLVKRTGEKVFLECVQDMDHENMFWYRQDPGLGLRLIYFSYDVKMKEKGDIPEGYSVSREKKERFSLILESASTNQTSMYLCASRQTSGDFREQFFGPGTRLTVL.

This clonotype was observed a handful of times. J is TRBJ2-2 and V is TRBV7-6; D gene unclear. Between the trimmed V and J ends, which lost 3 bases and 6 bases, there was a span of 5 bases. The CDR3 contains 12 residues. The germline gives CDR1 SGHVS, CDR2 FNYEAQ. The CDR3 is CASSFPPGELFF. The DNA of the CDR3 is TGTGCCAGCAGCTTTCCGCCCGGGGAGCTGTTTTTT.

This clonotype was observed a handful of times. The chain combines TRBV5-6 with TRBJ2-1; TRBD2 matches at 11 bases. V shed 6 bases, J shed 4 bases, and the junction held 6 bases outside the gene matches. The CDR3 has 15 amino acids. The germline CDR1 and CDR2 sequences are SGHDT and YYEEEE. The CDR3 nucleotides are TGTGCCAGCATGGTGGGGACTAGCGGTTACAATGAGCAGTTCTTC. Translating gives CASMVGTSGYNEQFF.

The CDR3 bases are TGTGCCAGCAGTCCGCCGGGACGGAGCTACGAGCAGTACTTC. Its translation: CASSPPGRSYEQYF. This chain joins TRBV2 and TRBJ2-7, with D tentatively TRBD1 or TRBD2 (5 bases each). This CDR3 has 14 residues. The germline CDR1 and CDR2 sequences are SNHLY and FYNNEI. V was clipped by 5 bases and J by 3 bases, with 14 bases between them.

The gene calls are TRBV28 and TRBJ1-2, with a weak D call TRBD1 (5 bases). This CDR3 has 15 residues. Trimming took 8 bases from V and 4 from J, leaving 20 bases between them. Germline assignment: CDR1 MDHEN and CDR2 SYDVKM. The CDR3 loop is CASGELGRSPYGYTF. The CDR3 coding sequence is TGTGCCAGCGGAGAACTGGGGCGGTCCCCCTATGGCTACACCTTC.

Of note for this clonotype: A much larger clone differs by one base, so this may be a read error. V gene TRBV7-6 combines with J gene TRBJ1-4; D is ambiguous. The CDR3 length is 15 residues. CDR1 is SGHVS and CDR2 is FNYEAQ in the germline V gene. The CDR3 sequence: CASGLGPQLAEKLFF. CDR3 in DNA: TGTGCCAGCGGCTTAGGCCCACAGTTGGCTGAAAAACTGTTTTTT. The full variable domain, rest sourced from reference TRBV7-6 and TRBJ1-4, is GAGVSQSPRYKVTKRGQDVALRCDPISGHVSLYWYRQALGQGPEFLTYFNYEAQQDKSGLPNDRFSAERPEGSISTLTIQRTEQRDSAMYRCASGLGPQLAEKLFFGSGTQLSVL.

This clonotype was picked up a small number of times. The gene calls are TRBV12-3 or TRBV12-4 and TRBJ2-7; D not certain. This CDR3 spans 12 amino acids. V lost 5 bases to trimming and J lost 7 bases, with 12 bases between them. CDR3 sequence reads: CASSRTVLEQYF. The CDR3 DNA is TGTGCCAGCAGTAGGACCGTTTTGGAGCAGTACTTC.

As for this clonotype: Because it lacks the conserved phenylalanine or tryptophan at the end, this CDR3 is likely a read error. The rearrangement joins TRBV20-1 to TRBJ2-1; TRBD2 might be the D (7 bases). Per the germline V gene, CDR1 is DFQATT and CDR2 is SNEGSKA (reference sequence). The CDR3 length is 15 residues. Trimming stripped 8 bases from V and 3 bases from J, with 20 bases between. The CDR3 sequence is CSTRLGGGYYNEQFL. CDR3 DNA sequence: TGCAGTACGAGACTAGGGGGGGGGTACTACAATGAGCAGTTCTTA.

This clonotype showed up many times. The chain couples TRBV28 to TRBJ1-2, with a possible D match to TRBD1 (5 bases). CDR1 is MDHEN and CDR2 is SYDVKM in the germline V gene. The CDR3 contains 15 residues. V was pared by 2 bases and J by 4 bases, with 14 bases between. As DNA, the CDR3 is TGTGCCAGCAGTTTAGGGTCAGGGTTTGGCTATGGCTACACCTTC. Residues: CASSLGSGFGYGYTF.

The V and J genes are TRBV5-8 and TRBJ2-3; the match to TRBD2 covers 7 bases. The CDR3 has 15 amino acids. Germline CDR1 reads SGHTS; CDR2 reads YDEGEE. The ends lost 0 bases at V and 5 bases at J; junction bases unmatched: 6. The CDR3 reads CASSLERGRKDTQYF. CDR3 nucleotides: TGTGCCAGCAGCTTGGAGCGGGGTAGGAAAGATACGCAGTATTTT.

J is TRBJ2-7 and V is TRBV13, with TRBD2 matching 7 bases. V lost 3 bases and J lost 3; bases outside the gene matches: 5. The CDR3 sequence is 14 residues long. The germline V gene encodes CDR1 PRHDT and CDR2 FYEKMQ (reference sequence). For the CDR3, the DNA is TGTGCCAGCAGCTTCCTAGCGGAGTTCTACGAGCAGTACTTC. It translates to CASSFLAEFYEQYF. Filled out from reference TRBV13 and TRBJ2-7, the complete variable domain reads AAGVIQSPRHLIKEKRETATLKCYPIPRHDTVYWYQQGPGQDPQFLISFYEKMQSDKGSIPDRFSAQQFSDYHSELNMSSLELGDSALYFCASSFLAEFYEQYFGPGTRLTVT.

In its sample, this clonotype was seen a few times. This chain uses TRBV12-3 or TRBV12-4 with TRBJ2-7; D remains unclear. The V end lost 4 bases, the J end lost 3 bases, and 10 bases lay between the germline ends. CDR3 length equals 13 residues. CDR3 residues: CASSSPGHYEQYF. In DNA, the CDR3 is TGTGCCAGCAGTTCTCCCGGCCACTACGAGCAGTACTTC.

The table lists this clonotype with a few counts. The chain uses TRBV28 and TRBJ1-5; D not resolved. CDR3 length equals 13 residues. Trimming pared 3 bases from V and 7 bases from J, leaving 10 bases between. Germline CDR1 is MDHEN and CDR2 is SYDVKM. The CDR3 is CASSFREQQPQHF. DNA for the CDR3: TGTGCCAGCAGTTTTAGGGAACAACAGCCCCAGCATTTT.

CDR3 loop: CASSDIDSNSPLHF. CDR3 in DNA: TGCGCCAGCAGCGACATAGATTCGAATTCACCCCTCCACTTT. This rearrangement joins TRBV5-1 to TRBJ1-6, with D hard to call. Trimming left V 4 bases short and J 7 bases short, with 12 bases between. Germline V gene data show CDR1 as SGHRS and CDR2 as YFSETQ. The CDR3 extends over 14 amino acids. Supplemented by reference TRBV5-1 and TRBJ1-6, the full variable domain reads KAGVTQTPRYLIKTRGQQVTLSCSPISGHRSVSWYQQTPGQGLQFLFEYFSETQRNKGNFPGRFSGRQFSNSRSEMNVSTLELGDSALYLCASSDIDSNSPLHFGNGTRLTVT.

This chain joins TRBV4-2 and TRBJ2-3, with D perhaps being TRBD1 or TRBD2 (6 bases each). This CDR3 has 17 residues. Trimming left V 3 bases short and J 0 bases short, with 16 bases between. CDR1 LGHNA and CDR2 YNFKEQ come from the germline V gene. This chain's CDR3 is CASSHHPGEASTDTQYF. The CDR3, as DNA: TGTGCCAGCAGCCATCACCCAGGGGAGGCTAGCACAGATACGCAGTATTTT.

The chain's CDR3 is CASSASGGANTGELFF. The CDR3 bases are TGTGCCAGCAGTGCCAGCGGGGGGGCCAACACCGGGGAGCTGTTTTTT. V gene TRBV28 combines with J gene TRBJ2-2; 10 positions agree with TRBD2. CDR3 size: 16 residues. The junction had 5 bases not matched to a gene; V was cut back by 5 bases and J by 2 bases. Germline CDR1 is MDHEN and CDR2 is SYDVKM.

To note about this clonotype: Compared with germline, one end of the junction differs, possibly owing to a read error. The CDR3 nucleotides read TGTGCCAGCAGCCTGGGACAGGGCGAGAAGTACTTC. It yields the protein CASSLGQGEKYF. This chain uses TRBV7-1 with TRBJ2-7, with 9 positions matching TRBD1. TRBV7-1 falls under the ORF class, with uncertain function. The CDR3 contains 12 residues.

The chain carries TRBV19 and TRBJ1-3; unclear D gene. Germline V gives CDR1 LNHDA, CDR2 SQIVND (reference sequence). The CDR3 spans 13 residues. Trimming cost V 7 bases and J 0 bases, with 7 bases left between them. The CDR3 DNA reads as TGTGCCAGTATGGACCTCTCTGGAAACACCATATATTTT. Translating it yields CASMDLSGNTIYF.

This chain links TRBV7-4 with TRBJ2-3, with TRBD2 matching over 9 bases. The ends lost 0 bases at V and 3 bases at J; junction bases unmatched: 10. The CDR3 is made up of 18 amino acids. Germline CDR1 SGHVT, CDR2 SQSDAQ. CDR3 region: CASSLAGPGLAFTDTQYF. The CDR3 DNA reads TGTGCCAGCAGCTTAGCCGGCCCGGGACTAGCATTTACAGATACGCAGTATTTT.